Presented here are 17 T cell receptor beta chains from one specimen sequenced in a study of blood T cell repertoires in COVID-19. The method was immunoSEQ multiplex PCR; TCRdb's version includes in-frame clones alone and lacks a portion of them. The sample carries about 74,000 clones, around 75% recorded once. The sequenced sample was peripheral blood. The receptors originated from a man aged 65 to 85 with acute or convalescent COVID-19.

This clone was seen a handful of times. V usage is TRBV7-9 and J usage is TRBJ2-1, with a possible D match to TRBD1 (6 bases). There are 15 residues in the CDR3. Germline CDR1 and CDR2: SEHNR and FQNEAQ (reference sequence). V dropped 7 bases and J dropped 6 bases, with 19 bases sitting between them. The CDR3 protein is CASTQGIQGGNEQFF. The DNA of the CDR3 is TGTGCCAGCACCCAAGGTATTCAAGGGGGCAATGAGCAGTTCTTC.

The V gene is TRBV5-1, the J gene TRBJ2-7, with D perhaps matching TRBD1 (5 bases). The V and J ends lost 4 bases and 6 bases respectively, with 20 bases between them. CDR1 and CDR2 from the germline V gene are SGHRS and YFSETQ. This CDR3 comprises 15 residues. Here the CDR3 DNA reads TGCGCCAGCAGCCACGGTGGGGCCCAGGAAAGCGAGCAGTACTTC. Encoded protein: CASSHGGAQESEQYF.

The CDR3, as DNA: TGTGCCAGCAGCTTAGATTACAGGGAGCAGTACTTC. Protein: CASSLDYREQYF. The genes are TRBV7-9 and TRBJ2-7; D might be TRBD1 (5 bases). The V end was cut by 1 base, the J end by 7 bases, with 8 bases between. Germline V gene sequence: CDR1 SEHNR, CDR2 FQNEAQ (reference sequence). The CDR3 runs 12 residues.

This chain connects TRBV4-1 to TRBJ1-1, with D possibly being TRBD1 (5 bases). There are 15 residues in the CDR3. The V and J ends lost 1 base and 1 base respectively, with 10 bases between them. Germline lookup yields CDR1 MGHRA and CDR2 YSYEKL. CDR3 in amino acids: CASSQGRQGNTEAFF. The CDR3 DNA reads TGCGCCAGCAGCCAAGGCAGGCAGGGGAACACTGAAGCTTTCTTT.

The chain links TRBV6-5 to TRBJ2-7, with 10 bases aligning to TRBD1. The CDR3 sequence is 14 residues long. The trim removed 6 bases at V and 4 bases at J, leaving 6 bases unmatched. CDR1 is MNHEY and CDR2 is SVGAGI in the germline V gene. The CDR3 loop reads CASRTGQGGYEQYF. The CDR3 nucleotides are TGTGCCAGCAGGACCGGACAGGGGGGTTACGAGCAGTACTTC.

The CDR3 DNA sequence: TGTGCCAGCAGGGACAGAGGAGATACGCAGTATTTT. As protein: CASRDRGDTQYF. The J gene is TRBJ2-3, the V gene TRBV6-5; a possible D gene is TRBD1 (6 bases). Looked up from germline, CDR1 is MNHEY and CDR2 is SVGAGI. Trimming took off 6 bases at V and 5 bases at J, with 9 bases between the two ends. CDR3 length: 12 amino acids.

This chain joins TRBV9 and TRBJ2-3, with 13 bases matching TRBD2. This CDR3 spans 15 amino acids. The V and J ends lost 2 bases and 7 bases, in that order; junction bases with no gene match: 4. CDR1 is SGDLS, CDR2 YYNGEE, per germline. CDR3 amino acids: CASSVGTSGKYTQYF. The CDR3 DNA reads as TGTGCCAGCAGCGTGGGGACTAGCGGGAAGTATACGCAGTATTTT.

The V call is TRBV7-9, the J call TRBJ2-5, with D possibly being TRBD2 (5 bases). The CDR3 loop spans 15 amino acids. Germline V lookup: CDR1 SEHNR, CDR2 FQNEAQ (reference sequence). V was shortened by 5 bases and J by 5 bases, with 18 bases between the two germline ends. The CDR3 spells CASSAPGPRRETQYF. The CDR3 DNA reads as TGTGCCAGCAGCGCCCCGGGCCCCAGGAGGGAGACCCAGTACTTC.

This clone was seen a single time. The chain couples TRBV28 to TRBJ2-1; 8 bases are a match to TRBD2. The CDR3 is 14 residues long. Germline lookup yields CDR1 MDHEN and CDR2 SYDVKM. V shed 5 bases, J shed 2 bases, and the junction held 2 bases outside the gene matches. The DNA for the CDR3 is TGTGCCAGCAGTCGGGGGGGAGCCTACAATGAGCAGTTCTTC. It is translated as CASSRGGAYNEQFF.

CDR3 sequence reads: CASSDPRVENIQYF. Written as DNA, the CDR3 is TGTGCCAGCAGCGACCCCCGGGTCGAAAACATTCAGTACTTC. The V gene is TRBV9, the J gene TRBJ2-4; D gene ambiguous. Deletions cut 3 bases from V and 5 bases from J, with 12 bases between. Germline V gene sequence: CDR1 SGDLS, CDR2 YYNGEE. The CDR3 is made up of 14 amino acids.

The rearrangement links TRBV5-1 to TRBJ2-5; 8 nucleotides agree with TRBD2. With 0 bases clipped from V and 3 bases from J, the junction kept 4 bases outside the gene matches. CDR1 is SGHRS, CDR2 YFSETQ, per germline. The CDR3 covers 15 residues. The CDR3 DNA is TGCGCCAGCAGCTTGGGTGTCGGGGGGGAAGAGACCCAGTACTTC. This sequence encodes CASSLGVGGEETQYF.

DNA for the CDR3: TGTGCCAGCAGCTTCGGGACAGGAGATTTCTTT. This translates into CASSFGTGDFF. The chain has TRBV7-6 and TRBJ1-1, with 8 bases identical to TRBD1. The CDR3 sequence is 11 residues long. CDR1 SGHVS and CDR2 FNYEAQ come from the germline V gene. The V segment lost 3 bases and the J segment 13 bases; nucleotides outside the gene matches: 4.

This clone is a singleton in its sample. The chain recombines TRBV28 with TRBJ1-2; TRBD1 aligns across 9 bases. V lost 2 bases, J lost 7 bases, and 11 bases stayed unmatched. CDR3 size: 16 residues. The germline V gene has CDR1 MDHEN and CDR2 SYDVKM. CDR3 sequence (DNA): TGTGCCAGCAGTTTACCCCCGGGACAGGGAGTCGGTGGCTACACCTTC. This encodes CASSLPPGQGVGGYTF.

The chain is built from TRBV7-2 and TRBJ1-4; 8 positions match TRBD1. J lost 5 bases, V lost 4 bases, and 3 bases had no gene match. Germline loops: CDR1 SGHTA, CDR2 FQGNSA. This CDR3 spans 14 amino acids. The chain's CDR3 is CASSYRDRNEKLFF. In DNA form, the CDR3 reads TGTGCCAGCAGCTACCGGGACAGGAATGAAAAACTGTTTTTT.

This chain joins TRBV5-6 and TRBJ2-5, with 7 bases identical to TRBD2. This CDR3 has 15 residues. The V gene end was trimmed by 2 bases and the J gene end by 4 bases; junction bases not matched to a gene: 8. The germline V gene encodes CDR1 SGHDT and CDR2 YYEEEE. The chain's CDR3 is CASSLATAGRETQYF. Written as DNA, the CDR3 is TGTGCCAGCAGCTTAGCGACAGCGGGGAGAGAGACCCAGTACTTC.

V is TRBV9 and J is TRBJ1-6; the D gene is possibly TRBD1 (5 bases). CDR1 SGDLS and CDR2 YYNGEE come from the germline V gene. The CDR3 is made up of 13 amino acids. Trimming pared 4 bases from V and 13 bases from J, leaving 15 bases between. The CDR3: CASSPSGAGPLHF. Here the CDR3 DNA reads TGTGCCAGCAGCCCGAGCGGGGCCGGTCCCCTCCACTTT.

The chain is built from TRBV2 and TRBJ2-3; TRBD2 matches at 9 bases. CDR1 is SNHLY, CDR2 FYNNEI, per germline. CDR3 size: 15 residues. Losses at the gene ends were 5 bases for V and 4 bases for J; bases not matched to a gene: 7. The CDR3 spells CASSSSGRNADTQYF. CDR3 DNA sequence: TGTGCCAGCAGTAGCAGCGGGAGGAATGCAGATACGCAGTATTTT. Variable domain in full (rest from reference TRBV2 and TRBJ2-3): EPEVTQTPSHQVTQMGQEVILRCVPISNHLYFYWYRQILGQKVEFLVSFYNNEISEKSEIFDDQFSVERPDGSNFTLKIRSTKLEDSAMYFCASSSSGRNADTQYFGPGTRLTVL.